This T cell receptor beta chain stems from a study of T cell responses to AZD1222 COVID-19 vaccine. General study points: Donors were chiefly white British, with a greater number of females, and clonal diversity was perhaps underestimated. When two AZD1222 doses had been given, Spike-specific TCR breadth and depth rose.

CDR1 SGHNT and CDR2 YYREEE come from the germline V gene (reference sequence). The CDR3 spans 17 residues. The trim removed 1 base at V and 0 bases at J, leaving 6 bases unmatched. As to this clone: Its antigen is still unknown.

Measured with immunoSEQ multiplex PCR; TCRdb has only the in-frame clones, and not every one. The repertoire consists of 150,000 to 170,000 clones, with about 85% occurring once and the leading ten covering 3% to 3.5%. Here the sequenced sample was peripheral blood, taken on day 0 of AZD1222 vaccination. The TCR sequence derives from an adult in good health. V and J are TRBV5-4 and TRBJ1-1; TRBD1 matches 10 bases. CDR3 amino acids: CASSLLGQGSMNTEAFF. The CDR3 DNA sequence: TGTGCCAGCAGCTTGTTGGGACAGGGGAGTATGAACACTGAAGCTTTCTTT.